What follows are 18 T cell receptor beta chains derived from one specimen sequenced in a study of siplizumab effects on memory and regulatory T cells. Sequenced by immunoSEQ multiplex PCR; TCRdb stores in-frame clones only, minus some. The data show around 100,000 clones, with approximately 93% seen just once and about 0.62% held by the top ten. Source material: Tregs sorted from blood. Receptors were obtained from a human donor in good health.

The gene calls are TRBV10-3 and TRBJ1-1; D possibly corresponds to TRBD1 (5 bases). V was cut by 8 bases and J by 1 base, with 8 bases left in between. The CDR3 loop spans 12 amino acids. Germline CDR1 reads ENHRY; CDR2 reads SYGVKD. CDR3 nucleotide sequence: TGTGCCATCGGAACAGGGAACACTGAAGCTTTCTTT. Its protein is CAIGTGNTEAFF.

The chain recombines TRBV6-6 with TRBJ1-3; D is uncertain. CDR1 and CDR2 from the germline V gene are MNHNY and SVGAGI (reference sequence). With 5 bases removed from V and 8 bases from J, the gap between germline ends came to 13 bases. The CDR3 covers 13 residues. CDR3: CASSPWGSDTIYF. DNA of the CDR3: TGTGCCAGCAGTCCCTGGGGTTCAGACACCATATATTTT.

The CDR3: CASSLGLAGGPVETQYF. The CDR3 region has the DNA TGCGCCAGCAGCTTGGGACTAGCGGGGGGGCCCGTAGAGACCCAGTACTTC. V is TRBV5-1 and J is TRBJ2-5, with 14 bases fitting TRBD2. V trimming: 0 bases; J trimming: 4 bases; junction bases outside the gene matches: 5. Germline V gene sequence: CDR1 SGHRS, CDR2 YFSETQ. The CDR3 is made up of 17 amino acids.

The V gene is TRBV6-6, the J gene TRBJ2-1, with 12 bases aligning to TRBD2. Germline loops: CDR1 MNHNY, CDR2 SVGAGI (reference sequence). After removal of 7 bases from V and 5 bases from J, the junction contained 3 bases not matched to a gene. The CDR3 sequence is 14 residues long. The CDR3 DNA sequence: TGTGCCAGCACCCGGACTAGCGGGGACAATGAGCAGTTCTTC. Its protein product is CASTRTSGDNEQFF.

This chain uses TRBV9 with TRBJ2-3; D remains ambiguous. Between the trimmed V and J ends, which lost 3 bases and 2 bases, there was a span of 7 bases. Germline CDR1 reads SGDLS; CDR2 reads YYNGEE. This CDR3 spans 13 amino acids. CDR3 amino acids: CASSGLYTDTQYF. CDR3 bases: TGTGCCAGCAGCGGGTTATACACAGATACGCAGTATTTT.

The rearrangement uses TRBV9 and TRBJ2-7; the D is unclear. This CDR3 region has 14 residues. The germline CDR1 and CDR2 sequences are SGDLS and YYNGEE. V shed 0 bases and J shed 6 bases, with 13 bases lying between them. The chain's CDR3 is CASSVDGLGGEQYF. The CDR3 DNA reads TGTGCCAGCAGCGTAGACGGGCTCGGCGGCGAGCAGTACTTC.

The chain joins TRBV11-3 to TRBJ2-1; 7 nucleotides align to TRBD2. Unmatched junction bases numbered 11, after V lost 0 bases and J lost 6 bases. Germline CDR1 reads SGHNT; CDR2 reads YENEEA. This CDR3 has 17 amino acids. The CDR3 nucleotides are TGTGCCAGCAGCTTAGAAGGCCCGTGGACTAGATCCAATGAGCAGTTCTTC. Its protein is CASSLEGPWTRSNEQFF.

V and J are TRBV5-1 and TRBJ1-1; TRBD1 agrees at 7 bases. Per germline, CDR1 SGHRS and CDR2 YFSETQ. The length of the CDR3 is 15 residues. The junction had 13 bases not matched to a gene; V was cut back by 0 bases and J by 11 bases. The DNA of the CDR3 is TGCGCCAGCAGCTTGGCCGCGACAGGGCCTGTTGGGGCTTTCTTT. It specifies CASSLAATGPVGAFF.

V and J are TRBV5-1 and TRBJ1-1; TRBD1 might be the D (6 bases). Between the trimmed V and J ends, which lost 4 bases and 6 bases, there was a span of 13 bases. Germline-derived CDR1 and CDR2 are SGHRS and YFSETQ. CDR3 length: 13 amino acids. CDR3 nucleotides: TGCGCCAGCAGCCTACAGGGTAGGTCTGAAGCTTTCTTT. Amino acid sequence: CASSLQGRSEAFF.

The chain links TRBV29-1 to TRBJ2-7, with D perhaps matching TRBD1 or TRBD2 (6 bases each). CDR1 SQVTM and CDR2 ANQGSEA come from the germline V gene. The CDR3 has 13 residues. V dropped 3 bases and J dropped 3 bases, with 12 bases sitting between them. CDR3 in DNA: TGCAGCGTTGAGGAGGGGGGATTCTACGAGCAGTACTTC. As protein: CSVEEGGFYEQYF.

CDR3 DNA: TGCGCCAGCAGCCAAGATGTGTGGGGGAATGAAGCTTTCTTT. Its translation is CASSQDVWGNEAFF. The chain carries TRBV4-1 and TRBJ1-1; tentative D call: TRBD1 (5 bases). V lost 0 bases, J lost 7 bases, and 12 bases lay in between. Germline V lookup: CDR1 MGHRA, CDR2 YSYEKL. The CDR3 is 14 residues long.

As DNA, the CDR3 is TGTGCCAGCAGTTTGGGACTAGCGGCCGGGGAGCTGTTTTTT. The encoded protein is CASSLGLAAGELFF. J is TRBJ2-2 and V is TRBV27; 11 positions agree with TRBD2. The CDR3 sequence is 14 residues long. CDR1 and CDR2 (germline): MNHEY, SMNVEV (reference sequence). J lost 6 bases, V lost 3 bases, and 0 bases had no gene match.

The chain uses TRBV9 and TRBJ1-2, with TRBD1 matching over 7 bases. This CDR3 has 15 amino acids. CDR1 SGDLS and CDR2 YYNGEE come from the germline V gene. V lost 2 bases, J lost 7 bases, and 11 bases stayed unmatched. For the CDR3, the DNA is TGTGCCAGCAGCGTCACCGGGACAGTAGCGTTTGGCTACACCTTC. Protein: CASSVTGTVAFGYTF.

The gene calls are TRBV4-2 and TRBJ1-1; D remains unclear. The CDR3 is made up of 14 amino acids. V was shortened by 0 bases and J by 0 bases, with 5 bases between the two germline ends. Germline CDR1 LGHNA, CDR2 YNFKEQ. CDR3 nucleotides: TGTGCCAGCAGCCAAGATAGGATGAACACTGAAGCTTTCTTT. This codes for CASSQDRMNTEAFF.

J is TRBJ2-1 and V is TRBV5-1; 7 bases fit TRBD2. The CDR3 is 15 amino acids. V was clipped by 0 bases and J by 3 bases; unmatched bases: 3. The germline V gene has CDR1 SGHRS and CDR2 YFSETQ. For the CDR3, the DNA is TGCGCCAGCAGCTTGGATGGCGGGAGCTACAATGAGCAGTTCTTC. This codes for CASSLDGGSYNEQFF.

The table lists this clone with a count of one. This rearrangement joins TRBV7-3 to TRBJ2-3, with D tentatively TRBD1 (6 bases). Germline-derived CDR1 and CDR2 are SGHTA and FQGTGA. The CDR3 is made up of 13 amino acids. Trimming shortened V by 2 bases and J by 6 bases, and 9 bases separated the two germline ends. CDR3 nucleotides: TGTGCCAGCAGCTTATCAGGGGCCGATACGCAGTATTTT. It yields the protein CASSLSGADTQYF. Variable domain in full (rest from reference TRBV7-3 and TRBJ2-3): GAGVSQTPSNKVTEKGKYVELRCDPISGHTALYWYRQSLGQGPEFLIYFQGTGAADDSGLPNDRFFAVRPEGSVSTLKIQRTERGDSAVYLCASSLSGADTQYFGPGTRLTVL.

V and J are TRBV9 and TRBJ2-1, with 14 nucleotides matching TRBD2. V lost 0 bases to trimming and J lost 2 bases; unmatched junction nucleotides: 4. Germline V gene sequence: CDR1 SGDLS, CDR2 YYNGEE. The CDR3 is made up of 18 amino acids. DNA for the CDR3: TGTGCCAGCAGCGTAGTAGGGACTAGCGGGGGCCCCTACAATGAGCAGTTCTTC. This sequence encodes CASSVVGTSGGPYNEQFF. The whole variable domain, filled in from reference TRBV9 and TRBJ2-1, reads DSGVTQTPKHLITATGQRVTLRCSPRSGDLSVYWYQQSLDQGLQFLIQYYNGEERAKGNILERFSAQQFPDLHSELNLSSLELGDSALYFCASSVVGTSGGPYNEQFFGPGTRLTVL.

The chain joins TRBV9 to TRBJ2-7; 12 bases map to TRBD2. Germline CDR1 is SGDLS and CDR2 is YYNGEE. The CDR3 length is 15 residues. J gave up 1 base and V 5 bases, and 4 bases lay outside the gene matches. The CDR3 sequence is CASSRLAGASYEQYF. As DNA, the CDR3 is TGTGCCAGCAGTCGACTAGCGGGGGCGTCCTACGAGCAGTACTTC.